This T cell receptor (beta chain) was obtained from a study of T cell responses to AZD1222 COVID-19 vaccine. Comment on this clone: What it recognizes is unknown.

General study results and limits: The peak T cell response came first, and repertoires were sampled only after it. As reported, nearly half of all spike-specific TCRs target variant regions that are unmutated.

Second-dose intervals near 4 or 12 weeks were combined. This CDR3 is 13 amino acids long. Germline lookup yields CDR1 SGHTA and CDR2 FQGTGA. V gave up 0 bases and J gave up 7 bases, with 9 bases separating them. The table came from immunoSEQ multiplex PCR; TCRdb's copy has only in-frame clones and leaves some out. The data show some 84,000 clones, around nine tenths seen once. This chain connects TRBV7-3 to TRBJ1-2; weak D call: TRBD1 (5 bases). This specimen consisted of peripheral blood, obtained 28 days after the second AZD1222 dose. The receptor was derived from an adult who received the AZD1222 COVID-19 vaccine. CDR3 sequence: CASSLTGVGGYTF. The CDR3 DNA sequence: TGTGCCAGCAGCTTAACGGGGGTTGGTGGCTACACCTTC.